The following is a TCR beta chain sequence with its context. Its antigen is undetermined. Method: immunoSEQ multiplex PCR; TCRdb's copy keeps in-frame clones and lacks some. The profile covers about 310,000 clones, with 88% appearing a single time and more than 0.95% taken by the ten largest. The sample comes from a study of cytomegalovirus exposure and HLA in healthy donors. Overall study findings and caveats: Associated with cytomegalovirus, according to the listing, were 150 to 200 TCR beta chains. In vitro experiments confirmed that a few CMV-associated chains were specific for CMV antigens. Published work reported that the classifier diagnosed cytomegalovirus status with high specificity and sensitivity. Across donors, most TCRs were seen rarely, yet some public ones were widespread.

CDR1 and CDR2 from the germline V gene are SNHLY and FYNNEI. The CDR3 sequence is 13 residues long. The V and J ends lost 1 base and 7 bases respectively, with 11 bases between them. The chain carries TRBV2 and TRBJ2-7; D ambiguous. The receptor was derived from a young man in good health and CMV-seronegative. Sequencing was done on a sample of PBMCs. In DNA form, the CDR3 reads TGTGCCAGCAGTGAAGGTATCAGGTCGGAGCAGTACTTC. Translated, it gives CASSEGIRSEQYF.